This T cell receptor beta chain was captured by sequencing in a study of T-cell reconstitution after alpha-beta-depleted transplantation in children. General observations from the study: Alpha-beta T cells about two months after transplant reportedly derived from several hundred expanded graft clones.

The sample holds many counts of this clonotype. Antigen specificity is unknown. Germline V gene lookup returns CDR1 SGHTA and CDR2 FQGNSA. The CDR3 runs to 15 residues. J was trimmed by 2 bases and V by 3 bases; bases with no gene match: 4. This sample's TCRbeta library carried unique molecular identifier barcodes. TCRdb independently ran MiXCR on the PCR reads; one entry per CDR3 protein. The sample yields over 200,000 distinct CDR3 sequences, around 9.9% seen once. This receptor was obtained from a child younger than two with acute myeloid leukemia, due to receive a stem cell transplant. The chain combines TRBV7-2 with TRBJ2-3; 8 bases match TRBD2. Specimen: PBMCs, collected before TCRalphabeta/CD19-depleted stem cell transplant. The CDR3 region has the DNA TGTGCCAGCAGCTTCTTAGCGGGGTTCACAGATACGCAGTATTTT. Translation gives CASSFLAGFTDTQYF.